This T cell receptor (beta chain) derives from a study of shared clonotypes between healthy human individuals. About the research overall: The composition of the donors was a couple of women and a few men aged 18 to 49. Study observations and caveats: When naive CD4 clonotypes were compared across a few donors, around 5% were shared.

A CD45RA+ naive subset and a CD45RA-negative memory subset were split from CD4+ cells. A note on this clone: Its cognate antigen is unknown.

Assay used: immunoSEQ multiplex PCR; TCRdb lists only in-frame clones, some missing. The table shows roughly 500,000 clones, with 95% to 97% occurring only once. The TCR originated in a woman aged 25-40 years in good health. The source material was naive CD4+ T cells sorted from blood. Described subset: CD45RA+ positively selected.

CDR3 DNA: TGTGCCAGCAGCTTAGATTTAGCCTTTACAGGGGGCCTGGGCTATGGCTACACCTTC. Amino acids: CASSLDLAFTGGLGYGYTF. This chain connects TRBV7-9 to TRBJ1-2; 9 positions match TRBD1. CDR1 is SEHNR, CDR2 FQNEAQ, per germline (reference sequence). V lost 1 base to trimming and J lost 4 bases; unmatched junction nucleotides: 16. There are 19 residues in the CDR3.